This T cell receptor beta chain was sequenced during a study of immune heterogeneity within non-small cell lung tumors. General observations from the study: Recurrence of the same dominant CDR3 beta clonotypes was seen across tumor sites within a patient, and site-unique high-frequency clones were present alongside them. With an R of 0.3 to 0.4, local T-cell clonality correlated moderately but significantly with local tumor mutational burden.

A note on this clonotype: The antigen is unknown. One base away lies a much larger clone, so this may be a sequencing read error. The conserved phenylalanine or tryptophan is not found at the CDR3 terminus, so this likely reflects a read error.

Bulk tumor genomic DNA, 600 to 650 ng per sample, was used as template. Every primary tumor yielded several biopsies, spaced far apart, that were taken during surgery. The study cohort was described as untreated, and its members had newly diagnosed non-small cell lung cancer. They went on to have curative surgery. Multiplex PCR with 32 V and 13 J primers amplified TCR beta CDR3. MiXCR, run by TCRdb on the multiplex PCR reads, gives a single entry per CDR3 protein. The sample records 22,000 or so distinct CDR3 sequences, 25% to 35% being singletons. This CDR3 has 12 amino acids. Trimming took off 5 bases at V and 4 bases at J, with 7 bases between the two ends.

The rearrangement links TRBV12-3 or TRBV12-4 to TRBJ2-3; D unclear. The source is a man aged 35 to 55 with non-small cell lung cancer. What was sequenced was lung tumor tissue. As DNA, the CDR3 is TGTGCCAGCAGTGGGAACGCAGATACGCAGTATTCT. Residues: CASSGNADTQYS.